Shown below are 19 T cell receptor beta chains from a single sample sequenced in a study of read filtering for tumor transcriptome and immune sequencing. From 300 to 450 ng of RNA, a library with molecular barcoded alpha/delta and beta/gamma adaptors was made. TCRdb fed the reads into MiXCR, producing one record per CDR3 protein. The repertoire consists of about 50,000 distinct CDR3 sequences, with around 19% occurring once and the leading ten covering roughly 37%. The material sequenced was a population of CD138-negative cells sorted from bone marrow. The receptor set was obtained from a donor aged 40 or over with multiple myeloma.

This clonotype was recorded many times. V usage is TRBV29-1 and J usage is TRBJ2-1; 12 bases map to TRBD2. V dropped 2 bases and J dropped 6; count of bases not matched to a gene: 5. The length of the CDR3 is 15 residues. The V gene's germline CDR1 is SQVTM and CDR2 ANQGSEA. CDR3: CSVELPSGRVNEQFF. CDR3 sequence (DNA): TGCAGCGTTGAACTCCCTAGCGGGAGGGTCAATGAGCAGTTCTTC.

There are many counts of this clonotype. The CDR3 DNA reads TGTGCCAGCAGCTTATCGGTACTAGCGGGACTCAATGAGCAGTTCTTC. Translating it yields CASSLSVLAGLNEQFF. This rearrangement joins TRBV7-9 to TRBJ2-1; the match to TRBD2 covers 10 bases. Looked up from germline, CDR1 is SEHNR and CDR2 is FQNEAQ (reference sequence). V lost 2 bases, J lost 6 bases, and 7 bases stayed unmatched. The length of the CDR3 is 16 residues.

This clonotype was picked up a small number of times. It may be a read error: a sequence one base away is much more abundant. V and J are TRBV29-1 and TRBJ2-1, with D possibly called TRBD1 or TRBD2 (5 bases each). The CDR3 runs to 13 residues. The germline V and J ends were trimmed by 7 bases and 5 bases, with 15 bases remaining between them. CDR1 SQVTM and CDR2 ANQGSEA come from the germline V gene. The CDR3 DNA is TGCAGCGCCAGAGCCCTGGGGGACAATGAGCAGTTCTTC. It yields the protein CSARALGDNEQFF.

For this clonotype: A read error may explain this, as a much larger clone is one base away. The chain joins TRBV7-2 to TRBJ1-1; 9 positions match TRBD1. Trimming cost V 3 bases and J 6 bases; bases outside gene matches: 8. The CDR3 sequence is 15 residues long. Germline CDR1 reads SGHTA; CDR2 reads FQGNSA. CDR3 sequence: CASSFNGQGRAEAFF. Written as DNA, the CDR3 is TGTGCCAGCAGCTTCAACGGACAGGGGCGAGCTGAAGCTTTCTTT.

In this sample, this clonotype turned up many times. The chain carries TRBV2 and TRBJ2-1; maybe TRBD2 (6 bases). CDR1 SNHLY and CDR2 FYNNEI come from the germline V gene. The CDR3 covers 16 residues. Trimming shortened V by 2 bases and J by 7 bases, and 18 bases separated the two germline ends. The CDR3 region is CASSETSFGTPNEQFF. CDR3 nucleotide sequence: TGTGCCAGCAGTGAAACATCGTTTGGGACTCCTAATGAGCAGTTCTTC.

This clonotype showed up many times. V and J are TRBV7-6 and TRBJ2-5; D is ambiguous. Germline loops: CDR1 SGHVS, CDR2 FNYEAQ. V dropped 1 base and J dropped 2 bases, with 8 bases sitting between them. The CDR3 is 14 residues long. The CDR3 DNA is TGTGCCAGCAGCTTAGGGGCTCGTCAAGAGACCCAGTACTTC. Its translation: CASSLGARQETQYF.

Ten or more counts support this clonotype. The V gene is TRBV29-1, the J gene TRBJ2-7; the match to TRBD2 covers 9 bases. The CDR3 runs 16 residues. CDR1 is SQVTM and CDR2 is ANQGSEA in the germline V gene. V shed 5 bases, J shed 5 bases, and the junction held 16 bases outside the gene matches. CDR3 in DNA: TGCAGCGTTACGGGGCTAGCGGGATTGCGTGCCCACGAGCAGTACTTC. Translation gives CSVTGLAGLRAHEQYF.

As concerns this clonotype: A much larger clone sits a single nucleotide away, making a read error possible. The chain combines TRBV12-3 or TRBV12-4 with TRBJ1-5; maybe TRBD1 (5 bases). The CDR3 totals 14 residues. Trimming left V 6 bases short and J 5 bases short, with 14 bases between. CDR3 nucleotides: TGTGCCAGCAGCTTAACAGGTGAAGATCAGCCCCAGCATTTT. Its translation: CASSLTGEDQPQHF.

The rearrangement joins TRBV21-1 to TRBJ2-5; the DNA was not used to check the table's D call, TRBD1. TRBV21-1 is a known pseudogene. CDR3 length: 15 amino acids. CDR3 in amino acids: CASSKGGQGGETQYF. The CDR3 DNA sequence: TGTGCCAGCAGCAAAGGGGGACAGGGCGGAGAGACCCAGTACTTC.

In its sample, this clonotype was seen many times. The chain combines TRBV9 with TRBJ2-2, with 8 bases aligning to TRBD2. V dropped 3 bases and J dropped 2; count of bases not matched to a gene: 9. Per the germline V gene, CDR1 is SGDLS and CDR2 is YYNGEE. The CDR3 loop spans 17 amino acids. CDR3 protein: CASSGRNGRANTGELFF. For the CDR3, the DNA is TGTGCCAGCAGCGGACGAAACGGGAGGGCTAACACCGGGGAGCTGTTTTTT.

This clonotype was detected ten times or more. The chain joins TRBV11-3 to TRBJ2-5; 10 bases are shared with TRBD1. Losses at the gene ends were 2 bases for V and 1 base for J; bases not matched to a gene: 1. CDR1 is SGHNT and CDR2 is YENEEA in the germline V gene. CDR3 length: 15 residues. CDR3 coding DNA: TGTGCCAGCAGCTTAAGGACAGGGGGCCAAGAGACCCAGTACTTC. Its protein product is CASSLRTGGQETQYF.

The sample holds many counts of this clonotype. V usage is TRBV28 and J usage is TRBJ2-7, with TRBD1 matching 9 bases. V trimming: 4 bases; J trimming: 5 bases; junction bases outside the gene matches: 3. CDR3 length equals 13 residues. Looked up from germline, CDR1 is MDHEN and CDR2 is SYDVKM. In DNA, the CDR3 is TGTGCCAGCAGTTCCGGACAGGGGCACGAGCAGTACTTC. It translates to CASSSGQGHEQYF.

This clonotype was observed at least ten times. This rearrangement joins TRBV20-1 to TRBJ1-4; D remains unclear. Germline V gene sequence: CDR1 DFQATT, CDR2 SNEGSKA (reference sequence). CDR3 length: 14 amino acids. V was cut by 7 bases and J by 4 bases, with 16 bases left in between. The CDR3: CSVQRGHRNEKLFF. For the CDR3, the DNA is TGCAGTGTTCAGCGAGGGCACCGTAATGAAAAACTGTTTTTT.

As concerns this clonotype: It is likely a read error, because the conserved phenylalanine at the end of the CDR3 is missing. The rearrangement joins TRBV3-1 to TRBJ2-1; 7 nucleotides align to TRBD1. The CDR3 loop spans 14 amino acids. The germline gives CDR1 LGHDT, CDR2 YNNKEL (reference sequence). In DNA, the CDR3 is TGTGCTAGCAGGCCCGGGACAGAATACAATGAGCAGTTCCTC. Its translation: CASRPGTEYNEQFL.

In its sample, this clonotype was seen many times. The V gene is TRBV6-4, the J gene TRBJ2-1, with 8 bases that match TRBD2. The CDR3 is 13 residues long. The V and J ends lost 9 bases and 8 bases, in that order; junction bases with no gene match: 9. Germline V gene data show CDR1 as MRHNA and CDR2 as SNTAGT. CDR3 amino acids: CASSGNIWDEQFF. The CDR3 DNA sequence: TGTGCCAGTAGCGGGAACATTTGGGATGAGCAGTTCTTC.

This clonotype has only a few counts. The gene calls are TRBV29-1 and TRBJ2-1; 12 nucleotides line up with TRBD1. This CDR3 has 15 residues. CDR1 and CDR2 (germline): SQVTM, ANQGSEA. Unmatched junction bases numbered 7, after V lost 4 bases and J lost 6 bases. CDR3 sequence reads: CSVGGGTGGFNEQFF. For the CDR3, the DNA is TGCAGCGTTGGGGGGGGGACAGGGGGCTTCAATGAGCAGTTCTTC.

This clonotype was seen many times. V and J are TRBV27 and TRBJ1-1; D remains unclear. Trimming took off 6 bases at V and 0 bases at J, with 5 bases between the two ends. Germline V gene lookup returns CDR1 MNHEY and CDR2 SMNVEV (reference sequence). The CDR3 runs to 12 residues. CDR3 DNA: TGTGCCAGCAGCCGGATGAACACTGAAGCTTTCTTT. Protein: CASSRMNTEAFF.

This clonotype was observed a single time. Given a much more abundant clone one base away, this may be a read error. The V call is TRBV28, the J call TRBJ1-1, with unresolved D. The germline V gene encodes CDR1 MDHEN and CDR2 SYDVKM. With 8 bases removed from V and 4 bases from J, the gap between germline ends came to 20 bases. The CDR3 extends over 15 amino acids. CDR3 sequence (DNA): TGTGCCAGCGGCCCCCTCAGAGGAGACGTCACTGAAGCTTTCTTT. It encodes CASGPLRGDVTEAFF. Drawing the rest from reference TRBV28 and TRBJ1-1, the complete variable domain is DVKVTQSSRYLVKRTGEKVFLECVQDMDHENMFWYRQDPGLGLRLIYFSYDVKMKEKGDIPEGYSVSREKKERFSLILESASTNQTSMYLCASGPLRGDVTEAFFGQGTRLTVV.

This clonotype was observed at least ten times. This chain uses TRBV5-1 with TRBJ2-3; 8 positions match TRBD1. The J segment lost 0 bases and the V segment lost 4 bases, leaving 7 bases of the junction unmatched. CDR1 and CDR2 (germline): SGHRS, YFSETQ. This CDR3 spans 16 amino acids. CDR3 loop: CASSEIQGASTDTQYF. CDR3 coding DNA: TGCGCCAGCAGCGAGATCCAGGGGGCTAGCACAGATACGCAGTATTTT.